The clone carrying this T cell receptor beta chain occurred many times. This record comes from a study of T-cell reconstitution after alpha-beta-depleted transplantation in children. CDR1 MGHRA and CDR2 YSYEKL come from the germline V gene. The trim removed 4 bases at V and 4 bases at J, leaving 5 bases unmatched. This CDR3 is 15 amino acids long. The TCRbeta library incorporated unique molecular identifiers. MiXCR, run by TCRdb on the PCR reads, gives a single entry per CDR3 protein. The sample lists 260,000 or so distinct CDR3 sequences, 9.5% to 15% occurring once. Sample: PBMCs from the stem cell graft donor, taken from the stem cell graft. The V and J genes are TRBV4-1 and TRBJ2-5; 11 bases agree with TRBD2. The sequence was obtained from a human donor who donated a stem cell graft to a child with acute lymphoblastic leukemia. CDR3 nucleotide sequence: TGCGCCAGCAGCCGTAGCGGGAGGGCCGTAGAGACCCAGTACTTC. This translates into CASSRSGRAVETQYF.